This passage covers 19 T cell receptor beta chains from one sample sequenced in a study of neoadjuvant anti-PD-1 for oral cavity cancer. The table came from immunoSEQ multiplex PCR; TCRdb's copy has only in-frame clones and leaves some out. The data hold approximately 10,000 clones, with approximately 59% observed a single time. This sample's time point: after neoadjuvant nivolumab, at surgical resection. Sequenced here: PBMCs, sampled after nivolumab (anti-PD-1) treatment. The receptors here all came from a person between 35 and 79 years old with oral cavity squamous cell carcinoma.

The rearrangement uses TRBV6-1 and TRBJ2-7; 10 positions agree with TRBD2. The J call is doubtful: the DNA matches TRBJ2-1 better. Germline CDR1 MNHNS, CDR2 SASEGT. This CDR3 contains 15 residues. CDR3 in amino acids: CASRGRTSGYNEQFF. The CDR3, as DNA: TGTGCCAGCAGGGGCCGGACTAGCGGCTACAATGAGCAGTTCTTC.

V usage is TRBV11-2 and J usage is TRBJ2-1; the D gene is possibly TRBD2 (5 bases). Germline CDR1 reads SGHAT; CDR2 reads FQNNGV. V lost 1 base and J lost 4, with 17 bases in between. There are 17 residues in the CDR3. CDR3 loop: CASSLGEIRGSYNEQFF. For the CDR3, the DNA is TGTGCCAGCAGCTTAGGGGAGATTCGGGGTTCTTACAATGAGCAGTTCTTC.

The chain combines TRBV4-1 with TRBJ2-7; 7 positions match TRBD1. CDR1 is MGHRA, CDR2 YSYEKL, per germline. This CDR3 contains 13 residues. The junction had 2 bases not matched to a gene; V was cut back by 3 bases and J by 3 bases. CDR3 nucleotide sequence: TGCGCCAGCAGCCAGACAGGGTACTACGAGCAGTACTTC. Amino acid sequence: CASSQTGYYEQYF.

The count of this clone is one. V usage is TRBV6-5 and J usage is TRBJ1-2; 7 bases are shared with TRBD1. The CDR3 loop spans 13 amino acids. In germline, CDR1 is MNHEY, CDR2 SVGAGI. V lost 5 bases to trimming and J lost 7 bases; unmatched junction nucleotides: 7. CDR3 protein: CASSHKGALGYTF. CDR3 coding DNA: TGTGCCAGCAGTCACAAGGGGGCGCTTGGCTACACCTTC.

The chain recombines TRBV27 with TRBJ2-3; D is ambiguous. CDR3 length equals 14 residues. V was cut by 7 bases and J by 2 bases, with 13 bases left in between. Germline lookup yields CDR1 MNHEY and CDR2 SMNVEV (reference sequence). The CDR3 region is CASTPRTVTDTQYF. DNA for the CDR3: TGTGCCAGCACCCCCCGGACCGTCACAGATACGCAGTATTTT.

The chain is built from TRBV6-1 and TRBJ2-2; 7 nucleotides agree with TRBD1. Per the germline V gene, CDR1 is MNHNS and CDR2 is SASEGT. This CDR3 spans 15 amino acids. V lost 4 bases to trimming and J lost 10 bases; unmatched junction nucleotides: 12. CDR3 sequence (DNA): TGTGCCAGCAGTGCGCTCAGGACAGGCCCCCCGGAGCTGTTTTTT. The encoded protein is CASSALRTGPPELFF.

This clone was detected a few times. CDR3 sequence: CASSPIGQGRYNEQFF. Here the CDR3 DNA reads TGTGCCAGCTCACCAATAGGACAGGGAAGGTACAATGAGCAGTTCTTC. The chain recombines TRBV18 with TRBJ2-1, with 8 positions matching TRBD1. This CDR3 contains 16 residues. Trimming at V came to 2 bases and at J to 4 bases, leaving 7 bases not matched to a gene. Germline CDR1 is KGHSH and CDR2 is LQKENI.

The J gene is TRBJ1-1, the V gene TRBV7-2; perhaps TRBD1 as D (5 bases). This CDR3 is 14 amino acids long. Looked up from germline, CDR1 is SGHTA and CDR2 is FQGNSA. V was clipped by 5 bases and J by 3 bases, with 13 bases between them. The CDR3 here is CASSPTQGYTEAFF. CDR3 in DNA: TGTGCCAGCAGCCCCACCCAGGGATACACTGAAGCTTTCTTT.

V and J are TRBV12-5 and TRBJ1-1; 7 nucleotides line up with TRBD1. V lost 7 bases to trimming and J lost 0 bases; unmatched junction nucleotides: 8. The germline gives CDR1 LGHNT, CDR2 FRNRAP. There are 15 residues in the CDR3. The CDR3 nucleotides read TGTGCTAGTGCCTGGGGGACAGAGATGAACACTGAAGCTTTCTTT. It encodes CASAWGTEMNTEAFF.

This clone came up once. The chain couples TRBV19 to TRBJ1-1; D is undetermined. Germline CDR1 and CDR2: LNHDA and SQIVND (reference sequence). V lost 7 bases to trimming and J lost 0 bases, with 15 bases between them. The CDR3 runs 15 residues. This CDR3 reads CASKLDGGMNTEAFF. The CDR3 DNA sequence: TGTGCCAGTAAACTTGATGGCGGGATGAACACTGAAGCTTTCTTT.

The chain carries TRBV5-6 and TRBJ1-2; D remains unclear. The CDR3 is made up of 12 amino acids. Trimming pared 4 bases from V and 8 bases from J, leaving 12 bases between. Germline CDR1 reads SGHDT; CDR2 reads YYEEEE. This CDR3 is CASSLFRGGYTF. The CDR3 coding sequence is TGTGCCAGCAGCCTCTTTCGGGGAGGCTACACCTTC.

The rearrangement links TRBV20-1 to TRBJ2-5, with a weak D call TRBD2 (5 bases). This CDR3 contains 11 residues. The V gene's germline CDR1 is DFQATT and CDR2 SNEGSKA (reference sequence). Trimming pared 6 bases from V and 5 bases from J, leaving 10 bases between. The DNA for the CDR3 is TGCAGTGCGAGGGTTGGGGAGACCCAGTACTTC. It is translated as CSARVGETQYF.

This chain uses TRBV7-9 with TRBJ2-7, with D maybe TRBD1 (5 bases). Germline CDR1 and CDR2: SEHNR and FQNEAQ (reference sequence). This CDR3 is 15 amino acids long. V dropped 5 bases and J dropped 4 bases, with 18 bases sitting between them. CDR3 amino acids: CASSSTDSGLYEQYF. The CDR3, as DNA: TGTGCCAGCAGCAGCACCGACAGTGGGTTATACGAGCAGTACTTC.

This clone was counted a few times. The chain is built from TRBV10-3 and TRBJ1-2; D ambiguous. The CDR3 runs to 16 residues. The germline CDR1 and CDR2 sequences are ENHRY and SYGVKD. Trimming took 6 bases from V and 0 from J, leaving 17 bases between them. CDR3 protein: CAIRIVTAGANYGYTF. In DNA, the CDR3 is TGTGCCATCAGAATCGTCACGGCAGGAGCTAACTATGGCTACACCTTC.

The V and J genes are TRBV6-1 and TRBJ1-2; 7 bases fit TRBD1. The CDR3 sequence is 15 residues long. The junction had 13 bases not matched to a gene; V was cut back by 6 bases and J by 6 bases. The germline CDR1 and CDR2 sequences are MNHNS and SASEGT. The CDR3 is CASRPYDRDGNGYTF. CDR3 in DNA: TGTGCCAGCAGACCCTATGACAGGGACGGAAATGGCTACACCTTC.

This clone has a handful of counts. The V and J genes are TRBV19 and TRBJ1-5; possible D gene TRBD1, 5 bases. V dropped 1 base and J dropped 7 bases, with 11 bases sitting between them. CDR1 is LNHDA, CDR2 SQIVND, per germline (reference sequence). This CDR3 contains 14 residues. CDR3 sequence: CASSIGAEGQPQHF. In nucleotides, the CDR3 is TGTGCCAGTAGTATAGGGGCGGAGGGGCAGCCCCAGCATTTT.

The genes are TRBV5-1 and TRBJ2-3; 12 nucleotides agree with TRBD2. The CDR3 sequence is 15 residues long. Germline V gene lookup returns CDR1 SGHRS and CDR2 YFSETQ. J was trimmed by 7 bases and V by 3 bases; bases with no gene match: 6. The CDR3 loop is CASSSLAGGPYTQYF. The CDR3 DNA reads TGCGCCAGCAGCTCCCTAGCGGGGGGGCCGTATACGCAGTATTTT.

The rearrangement links TRBV27 to TRBJ2-3, with TRBD2 matching over 7 bases. From germline, CDR1 is MNHEY and CDR2 SMNVEV (reference sequence). The CDR3 runs 16 residues. V lost 3 bases to trimming and J lost 1 base; unmatched junction nucleotides: 7. CDR3 in amino acids: CASSLSGARRTDTQYF. As DNA, the CDR3 is TGTGCCAGCAGTTTGAGCGGGGCGAGGCGCACAGATACGCAGTATTTT.

This clone has just one count. CDR3 residues: CAWSRDSGSGNTIYF. CDR3 coding DNA: TGTGCCTGGAGTAGGGACAGTGGCTCTGGAAACACCATATATTTT. The genes are TRBV30 and TRBJ1-3, with 7 bases identical to TRBD1. V lost 2 bases, J lost 0 bases, and 4 bases stayed unmatched. CDR1 GTSNPN and CDR2 SVGIG come from the germline V gene (reference sequence). CDR3 length: 15 amino acids.